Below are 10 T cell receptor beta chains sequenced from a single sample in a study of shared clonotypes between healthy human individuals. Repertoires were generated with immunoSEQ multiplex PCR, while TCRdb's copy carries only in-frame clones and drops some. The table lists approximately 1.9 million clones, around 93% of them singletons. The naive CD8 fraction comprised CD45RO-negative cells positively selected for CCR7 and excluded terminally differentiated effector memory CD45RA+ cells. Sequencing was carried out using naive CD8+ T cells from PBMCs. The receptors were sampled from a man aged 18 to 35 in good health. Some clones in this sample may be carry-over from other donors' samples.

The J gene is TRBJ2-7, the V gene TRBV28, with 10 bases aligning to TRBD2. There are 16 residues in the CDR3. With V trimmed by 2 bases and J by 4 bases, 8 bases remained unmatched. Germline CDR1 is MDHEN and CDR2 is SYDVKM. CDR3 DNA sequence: TGTGCCAGCAGTTTACTAGCGGGAGATATTTTTTACGAGCAGTACTTC. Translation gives CASSLLAGDIFYEQYF. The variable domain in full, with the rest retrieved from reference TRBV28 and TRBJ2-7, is DVKVTQSSRYLVKRTGEKVFLECVQDMDHENMFWYRQDPGLGLRLIYFSYDVKMKEKGDIPEGYSVSREKKERFSLILESASTNQTSMYLCASSLLAGDIFYEQYFGPGTRLTVT.

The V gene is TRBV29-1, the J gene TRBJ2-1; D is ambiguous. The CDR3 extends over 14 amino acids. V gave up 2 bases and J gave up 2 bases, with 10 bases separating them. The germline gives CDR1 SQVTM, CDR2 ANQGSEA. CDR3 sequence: CSVERRKTYNEQFF. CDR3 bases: TGCAGCGTTGAAAGGCGGAAAACCTACAATGAGCAGTTCTTC.

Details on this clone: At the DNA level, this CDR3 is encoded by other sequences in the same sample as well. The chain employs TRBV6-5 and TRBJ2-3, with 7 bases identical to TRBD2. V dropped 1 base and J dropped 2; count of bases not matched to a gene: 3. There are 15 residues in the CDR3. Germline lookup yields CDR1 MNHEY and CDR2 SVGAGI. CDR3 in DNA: TGTGCCAGCAGTTACTTAGCGGGTCTCACAGATACGCAGTATTTT. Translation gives CASSYLAGLTDTQYF.

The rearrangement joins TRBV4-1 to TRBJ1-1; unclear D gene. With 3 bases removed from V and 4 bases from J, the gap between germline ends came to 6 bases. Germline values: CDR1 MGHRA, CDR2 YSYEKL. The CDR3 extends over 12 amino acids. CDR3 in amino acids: CASSHSGTEAFF. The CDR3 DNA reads TGCGCCAGCAGCCACTCCGGCACTGAAGCTTTCTTT.

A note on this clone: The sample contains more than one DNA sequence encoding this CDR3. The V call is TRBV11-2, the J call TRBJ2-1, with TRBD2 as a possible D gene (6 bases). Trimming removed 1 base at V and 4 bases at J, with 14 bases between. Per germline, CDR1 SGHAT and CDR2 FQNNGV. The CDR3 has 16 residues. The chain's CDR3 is CASSLGPGTGYNEQFF. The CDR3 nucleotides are TGTGCCAGCAGCTTAGGACCAGGGACTGGATACAATGAGCAGTTCTTC.

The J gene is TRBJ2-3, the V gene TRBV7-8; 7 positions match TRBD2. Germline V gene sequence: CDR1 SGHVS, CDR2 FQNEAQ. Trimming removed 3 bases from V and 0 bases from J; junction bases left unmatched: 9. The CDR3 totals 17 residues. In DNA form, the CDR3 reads TGTGCCAGCAGCTTTCTAGCGGCTCGTCCTAGCACAGATACGCAGTATTTT. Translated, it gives CASSFLAARPSTDTQYF.

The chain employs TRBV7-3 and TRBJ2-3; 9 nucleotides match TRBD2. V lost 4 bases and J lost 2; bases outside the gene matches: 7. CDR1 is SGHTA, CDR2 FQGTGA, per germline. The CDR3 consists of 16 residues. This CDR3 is CASSSGAGGYTDTQYF. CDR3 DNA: TGTGCCAGCAGCTCCGGAGCGGGAGGATACACAGATACGCAGTATTTT.

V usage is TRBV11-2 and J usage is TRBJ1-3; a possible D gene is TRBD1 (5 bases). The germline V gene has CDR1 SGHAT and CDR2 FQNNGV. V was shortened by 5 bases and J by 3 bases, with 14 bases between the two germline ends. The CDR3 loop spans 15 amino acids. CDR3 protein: CASSGATVIGNTIYF. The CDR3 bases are TGTGCCAGCAGCGGAGCGACAGTAATTGGAAACACCATATATTTT.

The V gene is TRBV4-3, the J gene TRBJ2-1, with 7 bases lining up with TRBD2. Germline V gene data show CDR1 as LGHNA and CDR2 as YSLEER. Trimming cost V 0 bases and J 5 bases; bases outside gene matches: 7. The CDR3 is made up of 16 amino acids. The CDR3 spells CASSQDHLAANNEQFF. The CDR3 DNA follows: TGCGCCAGCAGCCAAGATCATCTAGCGGCAAACAATGAGCAGTTCTTC.

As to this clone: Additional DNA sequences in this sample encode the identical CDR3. The CDR3 here is CASSLPGQPYEQYF. DNA for the CDR3: TGTGCCAGCAGCTTGCCGGGACAGCCTTACGAGCAGTACTTC. J is TRBJ2-7 and V is TRBV7-9; TRBD1 matches 7 bases. Trimming took 3 bases from V and 4 from J; bases not matched to a gene: 6. The CDR3 covers 14 residues. Germline CDR1 and CDR2: SEHNR and FQNEAQ (reference sequence).